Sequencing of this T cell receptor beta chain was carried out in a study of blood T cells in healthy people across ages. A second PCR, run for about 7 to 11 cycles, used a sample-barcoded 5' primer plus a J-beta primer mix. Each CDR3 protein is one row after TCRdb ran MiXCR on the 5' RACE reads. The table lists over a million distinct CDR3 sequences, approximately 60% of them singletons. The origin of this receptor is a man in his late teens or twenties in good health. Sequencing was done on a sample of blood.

The CDR3 nucleotides are TGCAGTGCTAGTCGGGGGGGGGCCTATGGCTACACCTTC. Protein: CSASRGGAYGYTF. This chain links TRBV20-1 with TRBJ1-2; tentative D call: TRBD1 (6 bases). The CDR3 has 13 residues. Trimming stripped 3 bases from V and 4 bases from J, with 12 bases between. Looked up from germline, CDR1 is DFQATT and CDR2 is SNEGSKA (reference sequence).